These T cell receptor beta chains were read from a single sample in a study of blood T cell repertoires in COVID-19. TCRdb keeps only in-frame clones here, not all; method: immunoSEQ multiplex PCR. The table lists approximately 160,000 clones, 83% of them singletons. Sequencing input: PBMCs or T cells enriched from blood (not recorded which). These receptors all come from a woman in her 50s who had recovered from COVID-19. Both conserved end residues are part of each CDR3. Rows give clone size only sometimes, using once, few, many, or a class for an expanded clone.

TRBV7-9	-	TRBJ2-2	CASSPGAGELFF
TRBV11-2	-	TRBJ1-3	CASSFRDTIYF
TRBV2	-	TRBJ2-3	CAIERGGDTDTQYF
TRBV12-3/TRBV12-4	-	TRBJ2-1	CASSSPGQGAFF
TRBV28	-	TRBJ1-1	CASSRSGQGITEAFF
TRBV7-9	-	TRBJ1-1	CASSFQGSTEAFF
TRBV6-5	-	TRBJ2-1	CASRLRGANNEQFF
TRBV19	-	TRBJ1-2	CASSIEGLDSQWYGYTF
TRBV25-1	few	TRBJ2-4	CASSAQRDSKNIQYF
TRBV7-2	-	TRBJ1-1	CASSLVSLDRGRNTEAFF
TRBV5-1	-	TRBJ1-5	CASSPGGVGNQPQHF
TRBV11-2	-	TRBJ2-2	CASRLTGVVFGTGELFF
TRBV5-6	-	TRBJ1-4	CASSPPDRDDNEKLFF
TRBV24-1	few	TRBJ2-3	CATSPGAGSSTDTQYF
TRBV10-2	few	TRBJ1-2	CASSESNSPHGYTF
TRBV2	-	TRBJ1-4	CASSVPGDEKLFF
TRBV4-1	-	TRBJ2-4	CASSQVGGIANIQYF
TRBV11-3	-	TRBJ2-4	CASSNYGKNIQYF
TRBV7-9	few	TRBJ2-4	CASSLGQLIGIQYF
TRBV3-1/TRBV3-2	-	TRBJ2-2	CASSQNSDTGELFF
TRBV7-2	-	TRBJ1-5	CATGQGNNQPQHF
TRBV12-3/TRBV12-4	-	TRBJ1-1	CASSLLGAGEAFF
TRBV2	-	TRBJ1-5	CAIRPTGRGGQPQHF
TRBV5-1	-	TRBJ2-1	CASSPAAVRDEQFF
TRBV7-7	-	TRBJ2-1	CASSLRQDTEQFF
TRBV6-2/TRBV6-3	-	TRBJ1-6	CASRSGSYNSPLHF
TRBV6-5	-	TRBJ1-3	CASSYSPSSGNTIYF
TRBV27	-	TRBJ1-2	CASRYSNSLSYGYTF
TRBV6-6	-	TRBJ2-6	CASSPTSGGSGANVLTF
TRBV27	-	TRBJ1-6	CASNPGTGISPLHF
TRBV15	-	TRBJ2-2	CATSLNSNTGELFF
TRBV4-1	-	TRBJ2-1	CASSQVSTPGTGSYNEQFF
TRBV30	-	TRBJ1-5	CAWSIGVGQPQHF
TRBV7-2	once	TRBJ2-1	CASSQRGQGLREQFF
TRBV6-6	-	TRBJ1-5	CASSYGTPSNQPQHF
TRBV18	-	TRBJ2-4	CASSPASAENIQYF
TRBV9	-	TRBJ2-5	CASSSLYQETQYF
TRBV9	-	TRBJ1-5	CASSLGAGNQPQHF
TRBV19	-	TRBJ1-2	CASSLQEGVGYGYTF
TRBV28	few	TRBJ1-5	CASSPPTGGNQPQHF
TRBV7-9	-	TRBJ1-2	CASSSRDRGASYGYTF
TRBV5-6	-	TRBJ1-1	CASSSRRSGLSTEAFF
TRBV7-2	-	TRBJ2-1	CASSRDLSSYNEQFF
TRBV28	-	TRBJ1-6	CASRRRGNSPLHF
TRBV6-4	-	TRBJ1-5	CASRLLPAGAGSNQPQHF
TRBV7-9	once	TRBJ2-1	CASSKDPGQGYNEQFF
TRBV20-1	-	TRBJ1-2	CSASGSSGGGPNYGYTF
TRBV12-3/TRBV12-4	-	TRBJ1-5	CASSLLQGPQHF
TRBV5-1	-	TRBJ2-1	CASSLSRIGSAGDYNEQFF
TRBV4-3	-	TRBJ2-2	CASSPSTSGTTGELFF
TRBV18	-	TRBJ1-4	CASSPGTDQGREKLFF
TRBV6-1	-	TRBJ2-5	CASSEGVAGGPSETQYF
TRBV30	few	TRBJ1-1	CAWTALGGWNTEAFF
TRBV7-6	-	TRBJ1-1	CASSSSAGTEAFF
TRBV9	-	TRBJ2-3	CASSVDSRGGLNTQYF